This T cell receptor beta chain emerged from a study of blood T cells in healthy people across ages. The junction had 6 bases not matched to a gene; V was cut back by 1 base and J by 0 bases. The germline V gene has CDR1 LGHNA and CDR2 YSLEER. The CDR3 length is 17 residues. With a J-beta primer mix and a sample-barcoded 5' primer, a second PCR ran about 6 to 11 cycles. A template-switch adaptor with 12 random nucleotides tagged each cDNA molecule. Each sample provided no less than 3 million CDR3-containing paired-end reads. MiXCR, applied by TCRdb to the 5' RACE reads, yields one record per CDR3 protein. The sample carries about 830,000 distinct CDR3 sequences, around two thirds recorded once. The table lists this clonotype with a count of one. In each sample, at least 6.5 million PBMCs were isolated. There were at least 5 micrograms of total RNA extracted from every sample.

Sequencing was done on a sample of blood. The chain joins TRBV4-3 to TRBJ2-4, with TRBD2 identical over 7 bases. This receptor was taken from a man aged 25 to 40 in good health. As DNA, the CDR3 is TGCGCCAGCAGCCAAGCCAGCGGGGACCTAGCCAAAAACATTCAGTACTTC. Amino acids: CASSQASGDLAKNIQYF.